This T cell receptor beta chain emerged from a study of OX40 agonist ivuxolimab in advanced cancers. Overall study context: The patients received agonistic anti-OX40 (CD134) antibody ivuxolimab. The dose-escalation cohort had hepatocellular carcinoma, melanoma, renal cell or head and neck cancer. Study-wide results and caveats: Clones of CD4+ and CD8+ blood T cells grew by week 6 at doses of 0.1 to 3.0 mg/kg.

The timepoints at which blood was sampled were baseline, cycle 4 day 1, and cycle 7 day 1. Of note for this clone: Its antigen is still unknown.

This CDR3 is 12 amino acids long. V was shortened by 1 base and J by 9 bases, with 7 bases between the two germline ends. Germline values: CDR1 LGHNT, CDR2 FRNRAP. Profiling relied on immunoSEQ multiplex PCR, and the TCRdb table lists in-frame clones only, not all of them. In the table there are tens of thousands of clones, roughly 86% of which are singletons. The TCR originated in an adult with an advanced solid tumor such as melanoma, head and neck, liver or kidney cancer. The chain has TRBV12-5 and TRBJ1-5; D uncertain. Sequences were derived from CD4+ or CD8+ T cells sorted from blood, sampled in a trial of the OX40 agonist ivuxolimab. CDR3 coding DNA: TGTGCTAGTGGTTTGGGGGATGGGCCCCAGCATTTT. Protein: CASGLGDGPQHF.